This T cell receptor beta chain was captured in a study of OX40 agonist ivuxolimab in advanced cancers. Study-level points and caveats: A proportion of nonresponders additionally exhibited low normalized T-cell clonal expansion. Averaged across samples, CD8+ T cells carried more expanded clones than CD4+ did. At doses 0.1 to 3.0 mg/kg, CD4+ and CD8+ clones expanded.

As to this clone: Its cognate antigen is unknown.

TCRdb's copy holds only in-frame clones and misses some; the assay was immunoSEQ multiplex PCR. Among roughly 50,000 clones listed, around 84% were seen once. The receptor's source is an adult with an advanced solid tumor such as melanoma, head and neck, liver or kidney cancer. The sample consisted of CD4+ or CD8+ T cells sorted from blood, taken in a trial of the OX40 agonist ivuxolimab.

Here the CDR3 reads CASSVDSLNTEAFF. CDR3 nucleotides: TGTGCCAGCAGCGTGGACAGTTTGAACACTGAAGCTTTCTTT. V is TRBV9 and J is TRBJ1-1; TRBD1 is a possible D gene (6 bases). This CDR3 contains 14 residues. Per the germline V gene, CDR1 is SGDLS and CDR2 is YYNGEE. V was clipped by 2 bases and J by 0 bases, with 8 bases between them.